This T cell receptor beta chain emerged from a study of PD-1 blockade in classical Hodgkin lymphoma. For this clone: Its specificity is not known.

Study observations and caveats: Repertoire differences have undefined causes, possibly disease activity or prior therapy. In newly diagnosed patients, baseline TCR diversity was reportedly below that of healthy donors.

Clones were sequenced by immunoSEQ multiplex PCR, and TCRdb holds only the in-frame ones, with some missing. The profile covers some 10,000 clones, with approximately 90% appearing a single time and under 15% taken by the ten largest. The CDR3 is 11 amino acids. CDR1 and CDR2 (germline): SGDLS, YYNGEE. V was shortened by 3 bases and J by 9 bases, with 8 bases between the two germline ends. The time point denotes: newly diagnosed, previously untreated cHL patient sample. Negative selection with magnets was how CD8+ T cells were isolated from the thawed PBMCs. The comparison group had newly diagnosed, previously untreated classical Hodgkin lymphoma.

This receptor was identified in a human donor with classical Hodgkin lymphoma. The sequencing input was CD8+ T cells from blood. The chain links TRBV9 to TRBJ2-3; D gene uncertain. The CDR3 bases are TGTGCCAGCAGCGGGGATTTAACGCAGTATTTT. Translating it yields CASSGDLTQYF.